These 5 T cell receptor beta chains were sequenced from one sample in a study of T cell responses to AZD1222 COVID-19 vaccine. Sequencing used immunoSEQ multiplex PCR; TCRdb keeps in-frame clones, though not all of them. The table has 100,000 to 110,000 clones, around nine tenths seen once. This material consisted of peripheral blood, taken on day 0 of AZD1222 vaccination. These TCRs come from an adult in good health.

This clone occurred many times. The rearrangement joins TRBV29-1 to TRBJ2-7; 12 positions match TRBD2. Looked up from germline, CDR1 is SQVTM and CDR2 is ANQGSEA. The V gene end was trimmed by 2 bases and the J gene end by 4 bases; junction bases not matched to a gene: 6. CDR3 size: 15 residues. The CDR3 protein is CSVESPSGRVYEQYF. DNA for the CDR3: TGCAGCGTTGAATCCCCTAGCGGGAGGGTATACGAGCAGTACTTC.

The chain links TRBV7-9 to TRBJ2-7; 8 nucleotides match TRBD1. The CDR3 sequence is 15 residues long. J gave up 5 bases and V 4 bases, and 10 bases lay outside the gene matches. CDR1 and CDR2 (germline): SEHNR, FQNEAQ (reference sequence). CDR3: CASSSSPGQANEQYF. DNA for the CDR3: TGTGCCAGCAGCTCCTCCCCGGGACAGGCCAACGAGCAGTACTTC.

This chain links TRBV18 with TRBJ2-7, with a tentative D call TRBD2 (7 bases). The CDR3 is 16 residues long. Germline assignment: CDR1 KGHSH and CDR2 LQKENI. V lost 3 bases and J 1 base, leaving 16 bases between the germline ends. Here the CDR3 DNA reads TGTGCCAGCTCACCCGCCTTCCGGGGGGCTTCCTACGAGCAGTACTTC. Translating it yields CASSPAFRGASYEQYF.

The CDR3 DNA sequence: TGTGCCAGCAGTGCGACTCCGGGACAGGGTCAAAGCTCCTACAATGAGCAGTTCTTC. As protein: CASSATPGQGQSSYNEQFF. The chain employs TRBV3-1 (or the pseudogene TRBV3-2) and TRBJ2-1; 9 bases match TRBD1. Germline CDR1 reads LGHDT; CDR2 reads YNNKEL (reference sequence). The CDR3 contains 19 residues. V gave up 6 bases and J gave up 0 bases; unmatched junction bases: 15.

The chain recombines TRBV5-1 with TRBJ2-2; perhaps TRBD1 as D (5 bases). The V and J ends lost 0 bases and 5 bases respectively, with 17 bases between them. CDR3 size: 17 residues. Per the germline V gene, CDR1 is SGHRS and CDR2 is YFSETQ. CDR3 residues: CASSLVPRVGKTGELFF. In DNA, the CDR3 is TGCGCCAGCAGCTTGGTACCCAGGGTTGGAAAGACCGGGGAGCTGTTTTTT. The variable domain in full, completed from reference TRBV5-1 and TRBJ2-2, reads KAGVTQTPRYLIKTRGQQVTLSCSPISGHRSVSWYQQTPGQGLQFLFEYFSETQRNKGNFPGRFSGRQFSNSRSEMNVSTLELGDSALYLCASSLVPRVGKTGELFFGEGSRLTVL.